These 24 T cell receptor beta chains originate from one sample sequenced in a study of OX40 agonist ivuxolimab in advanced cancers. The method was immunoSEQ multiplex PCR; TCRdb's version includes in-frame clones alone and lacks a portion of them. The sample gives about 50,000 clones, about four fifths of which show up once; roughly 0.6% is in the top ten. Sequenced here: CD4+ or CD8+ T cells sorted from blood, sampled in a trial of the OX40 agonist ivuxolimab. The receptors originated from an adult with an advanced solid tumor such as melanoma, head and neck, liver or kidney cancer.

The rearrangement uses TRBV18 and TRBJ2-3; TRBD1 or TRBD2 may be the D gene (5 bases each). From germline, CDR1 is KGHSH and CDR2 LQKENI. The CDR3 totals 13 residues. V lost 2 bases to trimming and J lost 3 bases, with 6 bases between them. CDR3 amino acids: CASSPGGTDTQYF. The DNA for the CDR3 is TGTGCCAGCTCACCAGGGGGAACAGATACGCAGTATTTT. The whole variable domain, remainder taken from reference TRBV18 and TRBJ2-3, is NAGVMQNPRHLVRRRGQEARLRCSPMKGHSHVYWYRQLPEEGLKFMVYLQKENIIDESGMPKERFSAEFPKEGPSILRIQQVVRGDSAAYFCASSPGGTDTQYFGPGTRLTVL.

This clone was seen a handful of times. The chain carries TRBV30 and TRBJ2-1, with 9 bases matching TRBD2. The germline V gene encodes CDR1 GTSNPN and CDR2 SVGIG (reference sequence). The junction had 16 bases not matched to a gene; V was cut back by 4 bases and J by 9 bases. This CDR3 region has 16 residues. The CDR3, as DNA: TGTGCCTGGAACGCGGGAGGGAACACCCGGGTTAGTGAGCAGTTCTTC. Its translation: CAWNAGGNTRVSEQFF.

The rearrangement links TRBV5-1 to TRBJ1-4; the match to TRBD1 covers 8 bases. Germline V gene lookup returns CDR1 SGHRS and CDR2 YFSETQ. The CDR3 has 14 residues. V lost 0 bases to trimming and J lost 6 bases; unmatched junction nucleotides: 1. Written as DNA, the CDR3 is TGCGCCAGCAGCTTGGCCAGGGGGCATGAAAAACTGTTTTTT. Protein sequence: CASSLARGHEKLFF.

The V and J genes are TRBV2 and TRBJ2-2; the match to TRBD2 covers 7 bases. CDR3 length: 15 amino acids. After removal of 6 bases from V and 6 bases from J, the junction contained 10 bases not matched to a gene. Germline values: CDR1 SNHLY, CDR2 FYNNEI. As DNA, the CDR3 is TGTGCCAGCAGCCACGGACTAGTTTCCGCCGGGGAGCTGTTTTTT. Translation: CASSHGLVSAGELFF.

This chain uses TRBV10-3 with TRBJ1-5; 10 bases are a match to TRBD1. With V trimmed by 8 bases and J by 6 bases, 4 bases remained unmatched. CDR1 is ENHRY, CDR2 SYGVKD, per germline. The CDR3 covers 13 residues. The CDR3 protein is CAIPDRGSQPQHF. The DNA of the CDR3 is TGTGCCATCCCGGACAGGGGGAGTCAGCCCCAGCATTTT.

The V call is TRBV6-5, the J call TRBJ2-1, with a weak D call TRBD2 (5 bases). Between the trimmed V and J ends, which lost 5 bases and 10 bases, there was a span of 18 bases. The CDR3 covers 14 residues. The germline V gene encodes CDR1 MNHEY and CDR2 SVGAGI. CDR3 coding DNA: TGTGCCAGCAGTACCGGCGGCCCTCCGGGGGAGCAGTTCTTC. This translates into CASSTGGPPGEQFF.

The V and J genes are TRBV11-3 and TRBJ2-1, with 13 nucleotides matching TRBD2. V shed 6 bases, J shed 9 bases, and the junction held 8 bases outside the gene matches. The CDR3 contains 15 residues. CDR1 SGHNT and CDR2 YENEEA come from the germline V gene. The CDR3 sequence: CASRLGTSGKGEQFF. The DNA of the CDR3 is TGTGCCAGCAGGCTAGGGACTAGCGGGAAGGGTGAGCAGTTCTTC.

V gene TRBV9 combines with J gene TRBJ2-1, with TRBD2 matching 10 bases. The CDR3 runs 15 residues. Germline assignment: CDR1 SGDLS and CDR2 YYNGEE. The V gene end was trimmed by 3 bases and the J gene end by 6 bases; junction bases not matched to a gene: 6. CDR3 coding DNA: TGTGCCAGCAGCGACCTAGCGGGAGTAGGCAATGAGCAGTTCTTC. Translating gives CASSDLAGVGNEQFF.

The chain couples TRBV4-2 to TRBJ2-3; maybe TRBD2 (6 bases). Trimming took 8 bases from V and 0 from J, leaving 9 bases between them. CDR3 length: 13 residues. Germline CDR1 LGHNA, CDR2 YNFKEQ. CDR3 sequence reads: CASGRESTDTQYF. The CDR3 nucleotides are TGTGCCAGCGGTCGGGAGAGCACAGATACGCAGTATTTT.

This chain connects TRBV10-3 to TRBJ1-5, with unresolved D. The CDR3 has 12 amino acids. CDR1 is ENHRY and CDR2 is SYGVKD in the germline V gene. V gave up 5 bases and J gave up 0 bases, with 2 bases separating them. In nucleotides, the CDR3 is TGTGCCATCAGTCATAGCAATCAGCCCCAGCATTTT. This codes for CAISHSNQPQHF.

The CDR3 region has the DNA TGTGCCTGGAGAAATAGTGCATCCGGGACACACTCTGGAAACACCATATATTTT. This codes for CAWRNSASGTHSGNTIYF. The rearrangement links TRBV30 to TRBJ1-3; tentative D call: TRBD1 (6 bases). V dropped 3 bases and J dropped 0 bases, with 21 bases sitting between them. Per germline, CDR1 GTSNPN and CDR2 SVGIG (reference sequence). The CDR3 length is 18 residues.

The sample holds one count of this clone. The chain's CDR3 is CASSEFAASSYNEQFF. The CDR3 nucleotides read TGTGCCAGCAGTGAATTTGCGGCGAGCTCCTACAATGAGCAGTTCTTC. The V gene is TRBV25-1, the J gene TRBJ2-1; D not certain. CDR1 is MGHDK, CDR2 SYGVNS, per germline. V dropped 1 base and J dropped 0 bases, with 10 bases sitting between them. This CDR3 region has 16 residues. Looking up the rest from reference TRBV25-1 and TRBJ2-1 gives the full variable domain: EADIYQTPRYLVIGTGKKITLECSQTMGHDKMYWYQQDPGMELHLIHYSYGVNSTEKGDLSSESTVSRIRTEHFPLTLESARPSHTSQYLCASSEFAASSYNEQFFGPGTRLTVL.

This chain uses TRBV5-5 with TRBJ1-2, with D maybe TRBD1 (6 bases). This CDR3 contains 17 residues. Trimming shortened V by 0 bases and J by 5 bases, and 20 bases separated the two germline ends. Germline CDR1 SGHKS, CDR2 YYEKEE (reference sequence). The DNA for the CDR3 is TGTGCCAGCAGCTTGGGGACAGACTTAAACGGCATATATGGCTACACCTTC. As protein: CASSLGTDLNGIYGYTF.

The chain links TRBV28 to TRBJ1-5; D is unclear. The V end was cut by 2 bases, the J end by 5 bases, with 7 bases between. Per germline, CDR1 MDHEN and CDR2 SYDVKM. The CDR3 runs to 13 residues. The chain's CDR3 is CASSLLEHQPQHF. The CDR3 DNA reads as TGTGCCAGCAGTTTACTCGAGCATCAGCCCCAGCATTTT.

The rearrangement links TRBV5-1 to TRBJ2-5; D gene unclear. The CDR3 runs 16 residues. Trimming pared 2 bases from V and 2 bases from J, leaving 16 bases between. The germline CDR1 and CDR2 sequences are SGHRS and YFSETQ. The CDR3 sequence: CASSLGTSRAQETQYF. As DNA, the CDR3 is TGCGCCAGCAGCTTAGGAACCAGCCGAGCTCAAGAGACCCAGTACTTC.

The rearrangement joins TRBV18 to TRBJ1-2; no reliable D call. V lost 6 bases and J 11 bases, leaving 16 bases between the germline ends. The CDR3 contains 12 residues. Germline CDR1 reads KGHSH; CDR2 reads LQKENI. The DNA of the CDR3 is TGTGCCAGCTCCCCGGTCGGGGATACATACACCTTC. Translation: CASSPVGDTYTF.

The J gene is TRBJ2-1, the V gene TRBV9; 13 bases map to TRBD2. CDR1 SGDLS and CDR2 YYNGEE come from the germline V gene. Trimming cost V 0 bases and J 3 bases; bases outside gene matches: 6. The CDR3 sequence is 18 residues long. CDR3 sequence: CASSVELAGGMVYNEQFF. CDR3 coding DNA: TGTGCCAGCAGCGTAGAACTAGCGGGAGGGATGGTCTACAATGAGCAGTTCTTC.

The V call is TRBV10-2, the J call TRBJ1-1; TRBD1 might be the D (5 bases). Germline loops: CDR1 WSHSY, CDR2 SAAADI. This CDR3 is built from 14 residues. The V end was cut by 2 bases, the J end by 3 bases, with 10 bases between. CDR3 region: CASSEGGGDTEAFF. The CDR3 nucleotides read TGCGCCAGCAGTGAGGGGGGAGGGGACACTGAAGCTTTCTTT.

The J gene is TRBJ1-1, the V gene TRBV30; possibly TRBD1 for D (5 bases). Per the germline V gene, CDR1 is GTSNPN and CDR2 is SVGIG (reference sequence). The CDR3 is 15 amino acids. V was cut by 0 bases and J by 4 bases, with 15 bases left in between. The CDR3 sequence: CAWSVLGWGGTEAFF. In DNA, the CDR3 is TGTGCCTGGAGTGTACTGGGCTGGGGGGGCACTGAAGCTTTCTTT.

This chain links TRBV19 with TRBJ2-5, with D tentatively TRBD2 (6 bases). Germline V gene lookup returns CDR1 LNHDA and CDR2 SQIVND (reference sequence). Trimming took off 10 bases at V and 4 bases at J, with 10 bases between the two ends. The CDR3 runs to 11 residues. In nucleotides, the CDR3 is TGTGCCACCGACGGGGGAGAGACCCAGTACTTC. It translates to CATDGGETQYF.

The CDR3 nucleotides are TGTGCCAGCAGCTTAGAGGCAGGGTGGTCCTACGAGCAGTACTTC. As protein: CASSLEAGWSYEQYF. V is TRBV11-2 and J is TRBJ2-7; tentative D call: TRBD1 (5 bases). Germline CDR1 and CDR2: SGHAT and FQNNGV. The V and J ends lost 0 bases and 1 base respectively, with 10 bases between them. The CDR3 runs 15 residues.

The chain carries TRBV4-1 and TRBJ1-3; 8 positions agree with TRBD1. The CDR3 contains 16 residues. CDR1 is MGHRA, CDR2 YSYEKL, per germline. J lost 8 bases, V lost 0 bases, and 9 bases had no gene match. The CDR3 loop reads CASSQDWGQDVYTIYF. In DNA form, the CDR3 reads TGCGCCAGCAGCCAAGATTGGGGACAGGATGTTTACACCATATATTTT.

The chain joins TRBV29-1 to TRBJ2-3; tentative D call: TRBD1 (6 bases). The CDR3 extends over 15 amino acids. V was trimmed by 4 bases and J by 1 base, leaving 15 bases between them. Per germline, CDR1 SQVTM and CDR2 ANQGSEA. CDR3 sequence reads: CSVAGTPQGTDTQYF. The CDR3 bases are TGCAGCGTTGCAGGGACACCCCAAGGCACAGATACGCAGTATTTT.

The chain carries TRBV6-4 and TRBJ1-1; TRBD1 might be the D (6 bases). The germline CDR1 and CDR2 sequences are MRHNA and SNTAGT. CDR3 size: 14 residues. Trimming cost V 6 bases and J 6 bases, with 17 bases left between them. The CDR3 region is CASRDNNREAEAFF. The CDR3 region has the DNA TGTGCCAGCAGGGATAATAACAGGGAAGCTGAAGCTTTCTTT.